This TCR beta chain was documented in a study of shared clonotypes between healthy human individuals. Naivety among CD8 cells was defined by CD45RO negativity and positive CCR7 selection, thereby excluding terminally differentiated effector memory CD45RA+ cells. The repertoire was sequenced with immunoSEQ multiplex PCR; TCRdb's copy has only in-frame clones and lacks some. The profile shows about 2.2 million clones, 90% to 95% of them singletons. The CDR3 extends over 16 amino acids. The germline V gene has CDR1 SGHVS and CDR2 FQNEAQ. Germline trimming cut 5 bases from V and 2 bases from J; bases unmatched to any gene: 9.

Input material: naive CD8+ T cells from PBMCs. The clonotype comes from a man between 18 and 29 years old in good health. Some clones in this sample may be carry-over from other donors' samples. The genes are TRBV7-8 and TRBJ1-3; TRBD1 matches 7 bases. The CDR3 protein is CASSTPDREAGNTIYF. The CDR3 DNA reads TGTGCCAGCAGCACACCCGACAGGGAAGCTGGAAACACCATATATTTT.